These 15 T cell receptor beta chains came from one sample sequenced in a study of cytomegalovirus exposure and HLA in healthy donors. Primers included in the PCR were 60 Vbeta and 13 Jbeta primers. Measured with immunoSEQ multiplex PCR; TCRdb has only the in-frame clones, and not every one. The data show about 98,000 clones, roughly 76% seen once. Specimen: PBMCs. Receptor source: a female donor in good health and CMV-seronegative.

The chain couples TRBV27 to TRBJ2-7; 10 bases map to TRBD2. Germline V gene sequence: CDR1 MNHEY, CDR2 SMNVEV (reference sequence). The CDR3 sequence is 17 residues long. V lost 2 bases to trimming and J lost 3 bases; unmatched junction nucleotides: 10. CDR3 amino acids: CASSLKSPGLAYYEQYF. The CDR3 nucleotides read TGTGCCAGCAGTTTAAAGTCCCCGGGACTAGCGTACTACGAGCAGTACTTC.

This clone was seen more than once but under ten times. V and J are TRBV6-1 and TRBJ2-1; D remains unclear. This CDR3 region has 14 residues. Trimming left V 8 bases short and J 0 bases short, with 11 bases between. The germline gives CDR1 MNHNS, CDR2 SASEGT. CDR3 nucleotides: TGTGCCAGCGGTCATAGCCCCTCCTACAATGAGCAGTTCTTC. Translated: CASGHSPSYNEQFF.

The rearrangement uses TRBV6-6 and TRBJ1-4, with D possibly TRBD1 on 5 matching bases. The V gene lost 4 bases and the J gene lost 0 bases, with 6 bases spanning the gap. This CDR3 has 14 amino acids. Germline V gives CDR1 MNHNY, CDR2 SVGAGI (reference sequence). The CDR3 nucleotides read TGTGCCAGCAGTTGGGGCGCAACTAATGAAAAACTGTTTTTT. It yields the protein CASSWGATNEKLFF.

CDR3 in amino acids: CASRRFKETNYGYTF. The CDR3 DNA reads as TGTGCCAGCAGACGCTTCAAGGAGACTAACTATGGCTACACCTTC. V and J are TRBV6-5 and TRBJ1-2; D unresolved. Deletions cut 6 bases from V and 0 bases from J, with 14 bases between. The CDR3 length is 15 residues. Germline lookup yields CDR1 MNHEY and CDR2 SVGAGI.

This clone was seen only a few times. An end of the junction does not agree with germline; a read error may underlie this. The chain combines TRBV7-9 with TRBJ1-1; unclear D gene. CDR3 length: 12 amino acids. The germline gives CDR1 SEHNR, CDR2 FQNEAQ (reference sequence). CDR3 residues: CSSGRENTEAFF. The CDR3 region has the DNA TGTTCCAGTGGGAGGGAAAACACTGAAGCTTTCTTT.

This clone was observed a single time. The rearrangement joins TRBV5-5 to TRBJ2-1; D is uncertain. Per germline, CDR1 SGHKS and CDR2 YYEKEE (reference sequence). V lost 0 bases, J lost 4 bases, and 8 bases lay in between. This CDR3 comprises 14 residues. Here the CDR3 reads CASSLARRYNEQFF. The DNA for the CDR3 is TGTGCCAGCAGCTTGGCCCGCAGATACAATGAGCAGTTCTTC.

This sequence joins TRBV7-2 and TRBJ1-2, with TRBD1 identical over 7 bases. Germline-derived CDR1 and CDR2 are SGHTA and FQGNSA. With V trimmed by 3 bases and J by 4 bases, 8 bases remained unmatched. The CDR3 has 15 amino acids. The chain's CDR3 is CASSFGGTGAYGYTF. The CDR3 coding sequence is TGTGCCAGCAGCTTTGGTGGAACAGGGGCCTATGGCTACACCTTC.

The chain combines TRBV30 with TRBJ1-1; maybe TRBD1 (6 bases). CDR1 and CDR2 (germline): GTSNPN, SVGIG (reference sequence). The CDR3 loop spans 14 amino acids. V was trimmed by 5 bases and J by 2 bases, leaving 15 bases between them. The chain's CDR3 is CAWLRPGGNTEAFF. The CDR3 DNA follows: TGTGCCTGGCTGCGTCCTGGGGGCAACACTGAAGCTTTCTTT.

The chain has TRBV19 and TRBJ2-7, with 7 bases fitting TRBD2. V lost 8 bases to trimming and J lost 3 bases; unmatched junction nucleotides: 13. This CDR3 region has 15 residues. Germline V gene sequence: CDR1 LNHDA, CDR2 SQIVND (reference sequence). Here the CDR3 reads CASGFLAAGVYEQYF. CDR3 in DNA: TGTGCCAGTGGCTTCCTAGCGGCGGGAGTCTACGAGCAGTACTTC. Drawing the rest from reference TRBV19 and TRBJ2-7, the complete variable domain is DGGITQSPKYLFRKEGQNVTLSCEQNLNHDAMYWYRQDPGQGLRLIYYSQIVNDFQKGDIAEGYSVSREKKESFPLTVTSAQKNPTAFYLCASGFLAAGVYEQYFGPGTRLTVT.

The chain joins TRBV2 to TRBJ1-2, with a possible D match to TRBD1 (6 bases). The CDR3 is made up of 13 amino acids. Deletions cut 6 bases from V and 7 bases from J, with 15 bases between. Germline CDR1 is SNHLY and CDR2 is FYNNEI. The CDR3 DNA is TGTGCCAGCAGGGAATCACAGGGTTTTGGCTACACCTTC. Translating it yields CASRESQGFGYTF.

The rearrangement links TRBV14 to TRBJ2-7; D may be TRBD2 (6 bases). Trimming took off 3 bases at V and 1 base at J, with 13 bases between the two ends. There are 15 residues in the CDR3. Germline lookup yields CDR1 SGHDN and CDR2 FVKESK. The CDR3 coding sequence is TGTGCCAGCAGCCACTCGGGGGTCAGGTCCTACGAGCAGTACTTC. Residues: CASSHSGVRSYEQYF.

This clone was seen once. The DNA for the CDR3 is TGTGCCAGCATCCTAAATGTGGTCTCCTACAATGAGCAGTTCTTC. Amino acid sequence: CASILNVVSYNEQFF. The chain carries TRBV2 and TRBJ2-1, with D unresolved. Germline loops: CDR1 SNHLY, CDR2 FYNNEI. The CDR3 is made up of 15 amino acids. V lost 7 bases and J 0 bases, leaving 13 bases between the germline ends. Drawing the rest from reference TRBV2 and TRBJ2-1, the complete variable domain is EPEVTQTPSHQVTQMGQEVILRCVPISNHLYFYWYRQILGQKVEFLVSFYNNEISEKSEIFDDQFSVERPDGSNFTLKIRSTKLEDSAMYFCASILNVVSYNEQFFGPGTRLTVL.

Only a few counts were recorded for this clone. The chain uses TRBV6-7 and TRBJ1-1; D remains unclear. TRBV6-7 is annotated as an ORF whose role is uncertain. With 6 bases removed from V and 8 bases from J, the gap between germline ends came to 13 bases. CDR3 length: 12 residues. The CDR3 DNA sequence: TGTGCCAGCAGAAATCACGGGATAGAAGCTTTCTTT. This codes for CASRNHGIEAFF.

The V and J genes are TRBV28 and TRBJ1-2; 8 nucleotides match TRBD1. Unmatched junction bases numbered 4, after V lost 6 bases and J lost 4 bases. The CDR3 spans 13 residues. CDR1 MDHEN and CDR2 SYDVKM come from the germline V gene. CDR3 loop: CASRAGQGYGYTF. CDR3 DNA: TGTGCCAGCAGGGCTGGACAGGGCTATGGCTACACCTTC.

The chain links TRBV13 to TRBJ2-2, with a tentative D call TRBD1 (5 bases). The germline CDR1 and CDR2 sequences are PRHDT and FYEKMQ (reference sequence). V gave up 2 bases and J gave up 3 bases, with 22 bases separating them. The CDR3 is 19 amino acids. Here the CDR3 reads CASSLMGPHPRGDTGELFF. The CDR3 nucleotides are TGTGCCAGCAGCTTAATGGGGCCCCATCCCCGTGGGGACACCGGGGAGCTGTTTTTT.